The present T cell receptor (beta chain) was sequenced within a study of T cell repertoires in cytomegalovirus infection. TCRdb reanalysed the reads using MiXCR and keeps one entry per CDR3 protein. The sample yields approximately 910,000 distinct CDR3 sequences, less than 35% seen once. This clonotype came up a few times. What it binds is unknown. The CDR3 has 15 residues. Trimming shortened V by 0 bases and J by 6 bases, and 14 bases separated the two germline ends. CDR1 MNHEY and CDR2 SVGEGT come from the germline V gene. The sequence derives from a human donor in good health (CMV status not recorded). Some clones in this sample may be carry-over from other donors' samples. The material sequenced was cultured CD8+ T cells from PBMCs, taken from culture after CMV antigen stimulation. The chain recombines TRBV6-2 or TRBV6-3 with TRBJ1-1, with a tentative D call TRBD1 (6 bases). The CDR3 DNA sequence: TGTGCCAGCAGTTACTCGAGTGGGGGCAGGCCTGAAGCTTTCTTT. This gives the protein CASSYSSGGRPEAFF.